This T cell receptor (beta chain) was identified in a study of radiotherapy plus CTLA-4 blockade in lung cancer. Study-level information: Across the patients, objective responses occurred in more than 15%, and disease control in around 31%.

The CDR3 totals 14 residues. Germline CDR1 reads GTSNPN; CDR2 reads SVGIG (reference sequence). Trimming stripped 0 bases from V and 3 bases from J, with 9 bases between. This clone was picked up a small number of times. The antigen is unknown. The study's findings and limits: With interferon-beta, early dynamics of blood T cell clones were reported to best predict response.

Patients in the study, people with chemo-refractory metastatic non-small-cell lung cancer, received focal radiation plus ipilimumab CTLA-4 blockade. Repertoires were generated with immunoSEQ multiplex PCR, while TCRdb's copy carries only in-frame clones and drops some. The repertoire holds around 86,000 clones, with 83% as singletons. This material consisted of peripheral blood, taken from a patient treated with radiotherapy plus ipilimumab. The sequence was collected from a human donor with non-small cell lung cancer who had stable disease on radiotherapy plus ipilimumab. The V call is TRBV30, the J call TRBJ1-5; D call uncertain. The CDR3 spells CAWSVKGFNQPQHF. DNA of the CDR3: TGTGCCTGGAGTGTAAAGGGCTTCAATCAGCCCCAGCATTTT.